These 27 T cell receptor beta chains share one sample of origin, sequenced in a study of blood T cell repertoires in COVID-19. Repertoires were generated with immunoSEQ multiplex PCR, while TCRdb's copy carries only in-frame clones and drops some. The sample has 120,000 to 150,000 clones, 76% seen once. The sequenced sample was peripheral blood. These TCRs come from a man between 60 and 75 years old with acute or convalescent COVID-19.

The V and J genes are TRBV6-1 and TRBJ2-1; D remains ambiguous. CDR3 length: 13 residues. Trimming took 1 base from V and 4 from J, leaving 5 bases between them. The germline CDR1 and CDR2 sequences are MNHNS and SASEGT. CDR3 sequence: CASSEGQYNEQFF. Written as DNA, the CDR3 is TGTGCCAGCAGTGAAGGTCAGTACAATGAGCAGTTCTTC.

This clone appeared a few times. V is TRBV4-2 and J is TRBJ1-2; a weak D match, TRBD1 (6 bases). Germline V CDR1 and CDR2: LGHNA, YNFKEQ. Deletions cut 1 base from V and 4 bases from J, with 13 bases between. The CDR3 runs to 15 residues. In nucleotides, the CDR3 is TGTGCCAGCAGCCAAGTTTCAGGGGTTACCTATGGCTACACCTTC. Translating gives CASSQVSGVTYGYTF.

The V gene is TRBV5-6, the J gene TRBJ1-2, with TRBD1 matching 8 bases. CDR1 and CDR2 (germline): SGHDT, YYEEEE. The CDR3 is 13 amino acids. With V trimmed by 0 bases and J by 7 bases, 2 bases remained unmatched. CDR3 bases: TGTGCCAGCAGCTTGGGGACAGGGTTTGGCTACACCTTC. This translates into CASSLGTGFGYTF.

The chain links TRBV7-2 to TRBJ2-1; TRBD2 might be the D (5 bases). Germline values: CDR1 SGHTA, CDR2 FQGNSA. CDR3 length equals 13 residues. V was shortened by 0 bases and J by 10 bases, with 10 bases between the two germline ends. This chain's CDR3 is CASSLASGREQFF. CDR3 sequence (DNA): TGTGCCAGCAGCTTAGCCAGCGGACGGGAGCAGTTCTTC.

Here the CDR3 reads CASSLQGISGNQPQHF. The DNA of the CDR3 is TGTGCCAGCAGCTTACAGGGGATCTCCGGCAATCAGCCCCAGCATTTT. The chain uses TRBV5-5 and TRBJ1-5, with TRBD1 identical over 7 bases. J was trimmed by 2 bases and V by 2 bases; bases with no gene match: 7. The CDR3 runs 16 residues. The germline CDR1 and CDR2 sequences are SGHKS and YYEKEE (reference sequence).

J is TRBJ2-1 and V is TRBV4-1, with 7 nucleotides matching TRBD2. From germline, CDR1 is MGHRA and CDR2 YSYEKL. CDR3 length: 14 amino acids. Unmatched junction bases numbered 7, after V lost 4 bases and J lost 7 bases. CDR3 DNA sequence: TGCGCCAGCAGCCCCGGACTAGGTATAAATGAGCAGTTCTTC. Protein sequence: CASSPGLGINEQFF.

The chain couples TRBV9 to TRBJ2-4, with a tentative D call TRBD1 (6 bases). With 3 bases removed from V and 3 bases from J, the gap between germline ends came to 10 bases. Germline-derived CDR1 and CDR2 are SGDLS and YYNGEE. The CDR3 runs to 14 residues. Written as DNA, the CDR3 is TGTGCCAGCAGCGGGGGGCGAGGCAAAAACATTCAGTACTTC. Protein: CASSGGRGKNIQYF.

The chain employs TRBV11-2 and TRBJ2-7; TRBD2 aligns across 10 bases. This CDR3 comprises 15 residues. The V gene end was trimmed by 4 bases and the J gene end by 2 bases; junction bases not matched to a gene: 5. Germline CDR1 SGHAT, CDR2 FQNNGV. In DNA, the CDR3 is TGTGCCAGCAGCTCCCTAGCGGGAGATCCCTACGAGCAGTACTTC. Protein sequence: CASSSLAGDPYEQYF.

The genes are TRBV2 and TRBJ2-7; 8 nucleotides match TRBD2. The CDR3 consists of 15 residues. Germline-derived CDR1 and CDR2 are SNHLY and FYNNEI. With V trimmed by 4 bases and J by 5 bases, 10 bases remained unmatched. CDR3 DNA: TGTGCCAGCAGTGGGGGAGCGGGAGCGGGGAACGAGCAGTACTTC. It yields the protein CASSGGAGAGNEQYF.

The chain joins TRBV28 to TRBJ1-2; unclear D gene. Trimming removed 6 bases from V and 4 bases from J, with 9 bases in between. Germline assignment: CDR1 MDHEN and CDR2 SYDVKM. The CDR3 length is 12 residues. The CDR3 region is CASSPQFYGYTF. The CDR3 nucleotides are TGTGCCAGCAGCCCTCAGTTCTATGGCTACACCTTC.

V and J are TRBV29-1 and TRBJ2-1; maybe TRBD1 (6 bases). The germline V gene encodes CDR1 SQVTM and CDR2 ANQGSEA. V lost 7 bases, J lost 7 bases, and 17 bases lay in between. This CDR3 has 13 amino acids. The CDR3 is CSAPVYRENEQFF. The CDR3 DNA reads as TGCAGCGCCCCCGTGTACAGGGAAAATGAGCAGTTCTTC.

The CDR3 DNA reads TGTGCCAGCAGCTTTGCTAGCGGGAGGCCCACCTACAATGAGCAGTTCTTC. Protein: CASSFASGRPTYNEQFF. The V call is TRBV7-9, the J call TRBJ2-1; 11 bases agree with TRBD2. The germline V gene encodes CDR1 SEHNR and CDR2 FQNEAQ (reference sequence). The CDR3 totals 17 residues. The junction had 6 bases not matched to a gene; V was cut back by 3 bases and J by 2 bases.

The chain has TRBV3-1 (or the pseudogene TRBV3-2) and TRBJ2-7; weak D call: TRBD2 (6 bases). Trimming took off 4 bases at V and 4 bases at J, with 8 bases between the two ends. Germline V CDR1 and CDR2: LGHDT, YNNKEL (reference sequence). The CDR3 length is 12 residues. The CDR3 DNA sequence: TGTGCCAGCAGCCGGGACTTTTACGAGCAGTACTTC. The encoded protein is CASSRDFYEQYF.

The chain is built from TRBV28 and TRBJ2-1; 12 positions match TRBD2. CDR1 is MDHEN, CDR2 SYDVKM, per germline. V trimming: 5 bases; J trimming: 4 bases; junction bases outside the gene matches: 6. This CDR3 comprises 16 residues. CDR3 residues: CASSQGLAGPYNEQFF. In DNA form, the CDR3 reads TGTGCCAGCAGTCAAGGACTAGCGGGACCTTACAATGAGCAGTTCTTC.

The chain employs TRBV7-6 and TRBJ2-1; 10 positions match TRBD1. Germline CDR1 reads SGHVS; CDR2 reads FNYEAQ. V shed 5 bases, J shed 4 bases, and the junction held 8 bases outside the gene matches. The CDR3 has 16 amino acids. CDR3 DNA: TGTGCCAGCAGCATAGGGACAGGGGTGCCTTACAATGAGCAGTTCTTC. Translated, it gives CASSIGTGVPYNEQFF. The variable domain in full, completed from reference TRBV7-6 and TRBJ2-1, reads GAGVSQSPRYKVTKRGQDVALRCDPISGHVSLYWYRQALGQGPEFLTYFNYEAQQDKSGLPNDRFSAERPEGSISTLTIQRTEQRDSAMYRCASSIGTGVPYNEQFFGPGTRLTVL.

The J gene is TRBJ2-5, the V gene TRBV6-5; weak D call: TRBD1 (6 bases). The V end lost 2 bases, the J end lost 4 bases, and 11 bases lay between the germline ends. Germline CDR1 reads MNHEY; CDR2 reads SVGAGI. This CDR3 region has 14 residues. The CDR3 bases are TGTGCCAGCAGTTACCAAACAGGGTCAGAGACCCAGTACTTC. Amino acid sequence: CASSYQTGSETQYF.

This clone was seen only a few times. V usage is TRBV5-1 and J usage is TRBJ2-3, with D maybe TRBD1 (5 bases). With 1 base removed from V and 4 bases from J, the gap between germline ends came to 10 bases. Germline lookup yields CDR1 SGHRS and CDR2 YFSETQ. This CDR3 contains 14 residues. As DNA, the CDR3 is TGCGCCAGCAGCTTGCGATGGGGCTCAGATACGCAGTATTTT. As protein: CASSLRWGSDTQYF.

J is TRBJ2-1 and V is TRBV3-1 (or the pseudogene TRBV3-2), with D possibly being TRBD1 (5 bases). Germline lookup yields CDR1 LGHDT and CDR2 YNNKEL (reference sequence). The CDR3 runs to 15 residues. Trimming removed 0 bases from V and 7 bases from J, with 13 bases in between. The CDR3 protein is CASSQDGQGLNEQFF. In nucleotides, the CDR3 is TGTGCCAGCAGCCAAGATGGGCAGGGTTTGAATGAGCAGTTCTTC.

This chain connects TRBV18 to TRBJ2-3, with 11 bases matching TRBD2. This CDR3 comprises 16 residues. With V trimmed by 4 bases and J by 6 bases, 9 bases remained unmatched. The germline CDR1 and CDR2 sequences are KGHSH and LQKENI. CDR3 sequence (DNA): TGTGCCAGCTCACGAGGGGCTAGCGGGAGGATGGATACGCAGTATTTT. Protein: CASSRGASGRMDTQYF. Filled out from reference TRBV18 and TRBJ2-3, the complete variable domain reads NAGVMQNPRHLVRRRGQEARLRCSPMKGHSHVYWYRQLPEEGLKFMVYLQKENIIDESGMPKERFSAEFPKEGPSILRIQQVVRGDSAAYFCASSRGASGRMDTQYFGPGTRLTVL.

The V gene is TRBV24-1, the J gene TRBJ2-3, with 8 bases fitting TRBD2. Looked up from germline, CDR1 is KGHDR and CDR2 is SFDVKD. V was clipped by 5 bases and J by 1 base; unmatched bases: 1. The CDR3 consists of 14 residues. CDR3 sequence (DNA): TGTGCCACCAGTGCGCGGGGGGGCACAGATACGCAGTATTTT. This sequence encodes CATSARGGTDTQYF.

Written as DNA, the CDR3 is TGTGCCAGCAGTTTCTACCACCTCAATGAGCAGTTCTTC. Its protein is CASSFYHLNEQFF. This chain links TRBV12-3 or TRBV12-4 with TRBJ2-1; no clear D gene. V lost 3 bases, J lost 6 bases, and 9 bases lay in between. CDR3 length: 13 residues.

The rearrangement links TRBV11-2 to TRBJ2-3, with 8 bases lining up with TRBD2. CDR1 is SGHAT, CDR2 FQNNGV, per germline. Unmatched junction bases numbered 6, after V lost 2 bases and J lost 5 bases. This CDR3 has 15 residues. CDR3 sequence reads: CASSLSGSPRDTQYF. The CDR3 DNA reads TGTGCCAGCAGCTTAAGCGGGAGCCCAAGAGATACGCAGTATTTT. Combining the CDR3 with reference TRBV11-2 and TRBJ2-3 gives the whole variable domain EAGVAQSPRYKIIEKRQSVAFWCNPISGHATLYWYQQILGQGPKLLIQFQNNGVVDDSQLPKDRFSAERLKGVDSTLKIQPAKLEDSAVYLCASSLSGSPRDTQYFGPGTRLTVL.

This sequence joins TRBV3-1 (or the pseudogene TRBV3-2) and TRBJ2-1, with 13 bases matching TRBD2. The CDR3 extends over 16 amino acids. After removal of 5 bases from V and 2 bases from J, the junction contained 3 bases not matched to a gene. CDR1 and CDR2 (germline): LGHDT, YNNKEL (reference sequence). CDR3 nucleotide sequence: TGTGCCAGCAGCGGGACTAGCGGGGTTCCCTACAATGAGCAGTTCTTC. Its translation: CASSGTSGVPYNEQFF.

A few counts support this clone. This chain uses TRBV7-8 with TRBJ2-7; D possibly corresponds to TRBD1 (6 bases). V lost 1 base and J 3 bases, leaving 13 bases between the germline ends. The CDR3 is made up of 15 amino acids. Germline lookup yields CDR1 SGHVS and CDR2 FQNEAQ. DNA for the CDR3: TGTGCCAGCAGCTTAGGCTTCGACAGGAGCTACGAGCAGTACTTC. Its protein product is CASSLGFDRSYEQYF.

This clone was observed many times. This chain links TRBV27 with TRBJ2-4; 7 bases align to TRBD1. V was clipped by 2 bases and J by 1 base; unmatched bases: 5. Germline CDR1 and CDR2: MNHEY and SMNVEV (reference sequence). The CDR3 contains 16 residues. CDR3 amino acids: CASSLDRVRAKNIQYF. The DNA of the CDR3 is TGTGCCAGCAGTTTAGACAGGGTTCGGGCCAAAAACATTCAGTACTTC.

V gene TRBV6-5 combines with J gene TRBJ1-2; TRBD1 might be the D (5 bases). This CDR3 is built from 13 residues. Germline values: CDR1 MNHEY, CDR2 SVGAGI. Trimming removed 4 bases at V and 6 bases at J, with 12 bases between. The chain's CDR3 is CASSSYRGNGYTF. The CDR3 DNA reads TGTGCCAGCAGTTCTTATCGGGGGAATGGCTACACCTTC.

This clone appeared a few times. The chain is built from TRBV5-6 and TRBJ2-6; D is unclear. There are 15 residues in the CDR3. Germline CDR1 SGHDT, CDR2 YYEEEE. Trimming pared 0 bases from V and 1 base from J, leaving 5 bases between. CDR3 region: CASSLAFSGANVLTF. The CDR3 DNA reads as TGTGCCAGCAGCTTGGCATTTTCTGGGGCCAACGTCCTGACTTTC.